This T cell receptor (beta chain) was sequenced for a study of neurological immune-mediated disorders. Study-wide points: Across subjects, no CDR3 amino acid sequence appeared in expanded clones of more than one subject, a finding that suggested private repertoires in all groups. Whereas HTLV-1-associated myelopathy showed the most TCR clonal expansion, multiple sclerosis showed the least, with levels below those of healthy controls.

Trimming shortened V by 5 bases and J by 12 bases, and 17 bases separated the two germline ends. This CDR3 contains 13 residues. The germline CDR1 and CDR2 sequences are MNHEY and SVGAGI. PBMCs stored at -80 C, numbering 2 million, were the origin of the unsorted libraries. Template-switch 5'RACE cDNA synthesis added a 10-nucleotide unique molecular identifier. TCRdb processed the 5' RACE reads anew with MiXCR; each CDR3 protein has one entry. The table has some 48,000 distinct CDR3 sequences, under 13% seen once. This clonotype occurred many times. Its specificity is unknown. J is TRBJ2-1 and V is TRBV6-5, with D perhaps TRBD1 or TRBD2 (6 bases each). Sequencing was done on a sample of PBMCs. The clonotype originates from a woman aged 40 to 50 with HTLV-1-associated myelopathy (HAM/TSP). In nucleotides, the CDR3 is TGTGCCAGCAGTATGGGGGGCCGGAGGGGGCAGTTCTTC. It specifies CASSMGGRRGQFF.